The source of this T cell receptor beta chain is a study of blood T cell repertoires in COVID-19. In the study overall: Donors in the United States, Italy and Spain gave samples during acute or convalescent COVID-19. PBMCs, B-cell-depleted T cells, or T cells were the source of the cDNA or gDNA that made up the material.

Authors' analysis steps: Amplified reference gene primers provided the basis for estimating nucleated cell counts. The method was immunoSEQ multiplex PCR; TCRdb's version includes in-frame clones alone and lacks a portion of them. V, J and clone size derive from that table, while D and trimming were established from the DNA sequence. The profile covers some 180,000 clones, with 87% appearing a single time and 20% to 25% taken by the ten largest. This CDR3 has 13 residues. The germline V and J ends were trimmed by 7 bases and 4 bases, with 14 bases remaining between them. Germline CDR1 and CDR2: SQVTM and ANQGSEA.

Specimen: peripheral blood. This sequence was found in a man in his 60s with active or convalescent COVID-19. This chain joins TRBV29-1 and TRBJ1-5, with D perhaps TRBD1 (6 bases). The CDR3 DNA sequence: TGCAGCGCTGGGAGAGGGGGAAATCAGCCCCAGCATTTT. Amino acid sequence: CSAGRGGNQPQHF.